Below, 14 T cell receptor beta chains from the same sample are listed, as sequenced in a study of blood T cell repertoires in COVID-19. Profiling relied on immunoSEQ multiplex PCR, and the TCRdb table lists in-frame clones only, not all of them. The sample holds roughly 240,000 clones, roughly 82% seen once. Sequences were obtained from peripheral blood. These receptors all come from a woman older than 75 with COVID-19, enrolled during active disease.

This clone was counted between two and nine times. The rearrangement links TRBV5-3 to TRBJ1-1; unclear D gene. TRBV5-3 is noted as an ORF with a role that remains uncertain. Trimming removed 3 bases from V and 4 bases from J, with 22 bases in between. CDR3 length equals 17 residues. CDR3 sequence: CARSSREGKAMGTEAFF. The CDR3, as DNA: TGTGCCAGAAGCTCCCGCGAGGGAAAGGCGATGGGCACTGAAGCTTTCTTT.

This sequence joins TRBV7-2 and TRBJ2-3, with D perhaps matching TRBD2 (6 bases). The CDR3 is 14 amino acids. Germline CDR1 is SGHTA and CDR2 is FQGNSA. V was cut by 1 base and J by 8 bases, with 13 bases left in between. DNA for the CDR3: TGTGCCAGCAGCTTAGAAGCCAACGGGGGTACGCAGTATTTT. Translated: CASSLEANGGTQYF.

The chain couples TRBV5-1 to TRBJ2-7, with a tentative D call TRBD1 (6 bases). The CDR3 has 15 residues. Trimming left V 3 bases short and J 0 bases short, with 13 bases between. Germline values: CDR1 SGHRS, CDR2 YFSETQ. The CDR3 nucleotides read TGCGCCAGCAGCTCGACAGGAGGTTTCTCCTACGAGCAGTACTTC. Translation: CASSSTGGFSYEQYF.

The table lists this clone with a count of one. The rearrangement joins TRBV28 to TRBJ1-1; D gene ambiguous. The V end lost 6 bases, the J end lost 10 bases, and 18 bases lay between the germline ends. The CDR3 covers 13 residues. Germline lookup yields CDR1 MDHEN and CDR2 SYDVKM. The CDR3: CASSSIGPRGAFF. For the CDR3, the DNA is TGTGCCAGCAGCTCTATCGGGCCACGGGGAGCTTTCTTT. Looking up the rest from reference TRBV28 and TRBJ1-1 gives the full variable domain: DVKVTQSSRYLVKRTGEKVFLECVQDMDHENMFWYRQDPGLGLRLIYFSYDVKMKEKGDIPEGYSVSREKKERFSLILESASTNQTSMYLCASSSIGPRGAFFGQGTRLTVV.

The rearrangement uses TRBV19 and TRBJ1-2; no firm D call. The CDR3 has 13 amino acids. Germline V gene sequence: CDR1 LNHDA, CDR2 SQIVND (reference sequence). V lost 4 bases and J lost 8, with 14 bases in between. The CDR3 DNA reads TGTGCCAGTAGTACAGCGGAACCCGCCGGCTACACCTTC. Translated, it gives CASSTAEPAGYTF.

J is TRBJ2-5 and V is TRBV6-2 or TRBV6-3, with TRBD2 matching over 9 bases. Germline loops: CDR1 MNHEY, CDR2 SVGEGT. The CDR3 totals 14 residues. The junction had 11 bases not matched to a gene; V was cut back by 10 bases and J by 5 bases. For the CDR3, the DNA is TGTGCCACCCGCCCCAGCGGGGGGCCGGAGACCCAGTACTTC. It specifies CATRPSGGPETQYF.

V is TRBV2 and J is TRBJ1-1, with TRBD1 matching 11 bases. Germline trimming cut 3 bases from V and 4 bases from J; bases unmatched to any gene: 4. CDR1 is SNHLY and CDR2 is FYNNEI in the germline V gene. The CDR3 extends over 15 amino acids. CDR3: CASSDVGQGATEAFF. The CDR3 nucleotides read TGTGCCAGCAGTGACGTCGGACAGGGGGCCACTGAAGCTTTCTTT.

The chain uses TRBV5-1 and TRBJ2-1; 8 bases map to TRBD2. This CDR3 has 15 amino acids. Germline V gives CDR1 SGHRS, CDR2 YFSETQ. V lost 1 base, J lost 2 bases, and 2 bases stayed unmatched. The CDR3 sequence: CASSLSGGPYNEQFF. The CDR3 nucleotides are TGCGCCAGCAGCTTGAGCGGGGGCCCCTACAATGAGCAGTTCTTC.

This clone showed up just a few times. This chain uses TRBV5-1 with TRBJ1-1; D is uncertain. CDR3 size: 12 residues. Germline lookup yields CDR1 SGHRS and CDR2 YFSETQ. Trimming removed 0 bases at V and 7 bases at J, with 7 bases between. CDR3 residues: CASSLDIGEAFF. CDR3 coding DNA: TGCGCCAGCAGCTTGGATATCGGTGAAGCTTTCTTT.

This chain uses TRBV6-2 or TRBV6-3 with TRBJ1-2; D might be TRBD1 (5 bases). Germline V CDR1 and CDR2: MNHEY, SVGEGT. The CDR3 runs to 12 residues. The ends were cut back, 6 bases at V and 4 bases at J, with 9 bases in the middle. In DNA form, the CDR3 reads TGTGCCAGCAGCGACAGTTTCTATGGCTACACCTTC. Its protein product is CASSDSFYGYTF.

The chain is built from TRBV3-1 (or the pseudogene TRBV3-2) and TRBJ2-2, with D unresolved. The V gene's germline CDR1 is LGHDT and CDR2 YNNKEL (reference sequence). The CDR3 extends over 15 amino acids. V was shortened by 1 base and J by 1 base, with 7 bases between the two germline ends. DNA for the CDR3: TGTGCCAGCAGCCAAGGGGCAGGGAACACCGGGGAGCTGTTTTTT. Its protein is CASSQGAGNTGELFF.

This rearrangement joins TRBV21-1 to TRBJ2-7; TRBD2, the D gene given by the table, was not confirmed from the DNA. TRBV21-1 is assigned pseudogene status. The CDR3 extends over 17 amino acids. Written as DNA, the CDR3 is TGTGCCAGCACCGGGACTACCCCGGTCCCGCCTTTGGGGGAGCAGTACTTC. Translated: CASTGTTPVPPLGEQYF.

The chain links TRBV6-5 to TRBJ2-2, with 7 bases identical to TRBD1. In germline, CDR1 is MNHEY, CDR2 SVGAGI. The ends lost 4 bases at V and 4 bases at J; junction bases unmatched: 9. The CDR3 consists of 16 residues. The CDR3 region is CASSSHRDRPTGELFF. The DNA for the CDR3 is TGTGCCAGCAGTTCGCATAGGGACAGACCCACCGGGGAGCTGTTTTTT.

The rearrangement uses TRBV12-1 and TRBJ2-7; the D call of TRBD1 is as the table states it, not checked on the DNA. TRBV12-1 counts as a pseudogene. The CDR3 loop spans 14 amino acids. Here the CDR3 reads CASVRTWPTYEQYF. The CDR3 DNA sequence: TGTGCCAGCGTCCGGACATGGCCCACCTACGAGCAGTACTTC.